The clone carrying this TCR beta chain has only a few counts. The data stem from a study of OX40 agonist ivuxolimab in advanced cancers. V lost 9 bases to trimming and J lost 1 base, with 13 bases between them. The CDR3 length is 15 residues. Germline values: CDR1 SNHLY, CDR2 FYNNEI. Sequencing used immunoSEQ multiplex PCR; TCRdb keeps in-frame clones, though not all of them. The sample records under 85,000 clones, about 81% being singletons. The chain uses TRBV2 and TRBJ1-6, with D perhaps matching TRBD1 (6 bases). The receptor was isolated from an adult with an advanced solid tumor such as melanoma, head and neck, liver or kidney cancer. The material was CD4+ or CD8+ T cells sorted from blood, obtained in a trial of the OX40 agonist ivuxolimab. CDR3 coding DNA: TGTGCCAGTAACCAACAGGGTTCCTATAATTCACCCCTCCACTTT. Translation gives CASNQQGSYNSPLHF. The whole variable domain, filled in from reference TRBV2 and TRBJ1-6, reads EPEVTQTPSHQVTQMGQEVILRCVPISNHLYFYWYRQILGQKVEFLVSFYNNEISEKSEIFDDQFSVERPDGSNFTLKIRSTKLEDSAMYFCASNQQGSYNSPLHFGNGTRLTVT.